The 27 T cell receptor beta chains below come from one sample, sequenced in a study of T cell responses to AZD1222 COVID-19 vaccine. Here immunoSEQ multiplex PCR was the method, and the copy in TCRdb shows in-frame clones only, minus some. The profile covers about 170,000 clones, with around 88% appearing a single time and around 1% taken by the ten largest. Sequencing was performed on peripheral blood, taken 28 days after the second AZD1222 dose. Receptor source: an adult who received the AZD1222 COVID-19 vaccine.

A remark on this clone: This same CDR3 is encoded by further DNA sequences in the sample. The rearrangement uses TRBV18 and TRBJ2-7, with TRBD2 identical over 8 bases. The CDR3 length is 15 residues. The V and J ends lost 0 bases and 4 bases, in that order; junction bases with no gene match: 5. Germline assignment: CDR1 KGHSH and CDR2 LQKENI. The CDR3 spells CASSPPGLAGYEQYF. CDR3 nucleotide sequence: TGTGCCAGCTCACCACCCGGTTTAGCGGGGTACGAGCAGTACTTC. Complete variable domain (other parts from reference TRBV18 and TRBJ2-7): NAGVMQNPRHLVRRRGQEARLRCSPMKGHSHVYWYRQLPEEGLKFMVYLQKENIIDESGMPKERFSAEFPKEGPSILRIQQVVRGDSAAYFCASSPPGLAGYEQYFGPGTRLTVT.

This rearrangement joins TRBV18 to TRBJ1-5, with D unclear. The V and J ends lost 2 bases and 4 bases respectively, with 12 bases between them. In germline, CDR1 is KGHSH, CDR2 LQKENI. The CDR3 consists of 15 residues. CDR3 in amino acids: CASSPWRVENQPQHF. Written as DNA, the CDR3 is TGTGCCAGCTCACCATGGCGGGTGGAAAATCAGCCCCAGCATTTT.

This chain connects TRBV19 to TRBJ1-1; 8 nucleotides agree with TRBD1. The CDR3 has 15 residues. Germline CDR1 reads LNHDA; CDR2 reads SQIVND (reference sequence). After removal of 4 bases from V and 1 base from J, the junction contained 5 bases not matched to a gene. CDR3 in amino acids: CASSNPGTGNTEAFF. The CDR3 DNA sequence: TGTGCCAGTAGTAATCCCGGGACAGGGAACACTGAAGCTTTCTTT.

The rearrangement uses TRBV4-1 and TRBJ1-2; D is possibly TRBD1 (5 bases). V was clipped by 0 bases and J by 2 bases, with 13 bases between them. From germline, CDR1 is MGHRA and CDR2 YSYEKL. The CDR3 length is 16 residues. For the CDR3, the DNA is TGCGCCAGCAGCCAAGATACCCGACAGAACAACTATGGCTACACCTTC. It is translated as CASSQDTRQNNYGYTF.

This chain connects TRBV7-2 to TRBJ1-2, with TRBD1 matching over 7 bases. V dropped 8 bases and J dropped 4; count of bases not matched to a gene: 13. This CDR3 has 15 residues. CDR1 and CDR2 from the germline V gene are SGHTA and FQGNSA. In DNA form, the CDR3 reads TGTGCCAGCGGGTATAGAGGGGGCGGAGGCTATGGCTACACCTTC. Residues: CASGYRGGGGYGYTF.

This clone was detected a few times. V and J are TRBV6-5 and TRBJ2-7; 7 bases agree with TRBD1. The germline V gene has CDR1 MNHEY and CDR2 SVGAGI. The CDR3 spans 14 residues. The V and J ends lost 6 bases and 5 bases, in that order; junction bases with no gene match: 10. The CDR3 spells CASSFGQALDEQYF. As DNA, the CDR3 is TGTGCCAGCAGCTTCGGACAGGCGCTGGACGAGCAGTACTTC.

The chain couples TRBV7-2 to TRBJ1-5; 8 nucleotides align to TRBD1. The CDR3 is 17 amino acids. V lost 2 bases and J lost 1; bases outside the gene matches: 7. Germline CDR1 is SGHTA and CDR2 is FQGNSA. This CDR3 reads CASSLSQGAYSNQPQHF. The CDR3 DNA is TGTGCCAGCAGCTTAAGCCAGGGGGCTTACAGCAATCAGCCCCAGCATTTT.

This clone was seen once. The chain carries TRBV5-5 and TRBJ1-1; D ambiguous. V was pared by 5 bases and J by 7 bases, with 15 bases between. The CDR3 sequence is 13 residues long. Germline CDR1 SGHKS, CDR2 YYEKEE (reference sequence). The CDR3 loop is CASRRPGAFEAFF. CDR3 coding DNA: TGTGCCAGCAGGAGGCCGGGCGCCTTTGAAGCTTTCTTT.

In this sample, this clone turned up once. The V and J genes are TRBV20-1 and TRBJ2-7; D is undetermined. The CDR3 length is 11 residues. Germline CDR1 DFQATT, CDR2 SNEGSKA (reference sequence). Trimming removed 2 bases at V and 2 bases at J, with 4 bases between. This CDR3 is CSARHAYEQYF. The CDR3 region has the DNA TGCAGTGCTAGACATGCCTACGAGCAGTACTTC.

This clone was detected once. The chain is built from TRBV20-1 and TRBJ2-1; 9 bases agree with TRBD2. From germline, CDR1 is DFQATT and CDR2 SNEGSKA (reference sequence). V dropped 3 bases and J dropped 7; count of bases not matched to a gene: 4. The CDR3 runs 13 residues. DNA for the CDR3: TGCAGTGCTAGTGCGGGGGGGCCAAATGAGCAGTTCTTC. Residues: CSASAGGPNEQFF.

Only a few counts were recorded for this clone. The chain carries TRBV7-6 and TRBJ2-7, with 9 bases lining up with TRBD1. CDR1 SGHVS and CDR2 FNYEAQ come from the germline V gene. V trimming: 1 base; J trimming: 2 bases; junction bases outside the gene matches: 9. This CDR3 spans 17 amino acids. The CDR3 spells CASSLDLRDRAPYEQYF. CDR3 nucleotides: TGTGCCAGCAGCTTAGATCTCCGGGACAGGGCCCCCTACGAGCAGTACTTC.

The rearrangement joins TRBV2 to TRBJ2-7, with 12 positions matching TRBD2. Germline V gives CDR1 SNHLY, CDR2 FYNNEI. V lost 2 bases to trimming and J lost 4 bases; unmatched junction nucleotides: 3. There are 15 residues in the CDR3. The CDR3 spells CASSEPGLAGYEQYF. The CDR3 bases are TGTGCCAGCAGTGAACCTGGACTAGCGGGGTACGAGCAGTACTTC.

V gene TRBV5-5 combines with J gene TRBJ1-4; possible D gene TRBD1, 6 bases. Per germline, CDR1 SGHKS and CDR2 YYEKEE (reference sequence). Trimming cost V 0 bases and J 2 bases, with 20 bases left between them. The CDR3 is 19 amino acids. The CDR3 sequence: CASSLGPGHPVRTNEKLFF. DNA of the CDR3: TGTGCCAGCAGCTTGGGACCGGGACACCCGGTTAGGACTAATGAAAAACTGTTTTTT.

This rearrangement joins TRBV12-1 to TRBJ2-1; the table's D call TRBD1 went unverified against the DNA. TRBV12-1 represents a pseudogene. This CDR3 has 18 residues. CDR3 in amino acids: CASSYFGGRTGLIDEQFF. DNA for the CDR3: TGTGCCAGCAGCTACTTTGGGGGGCGGACAGGCTTGATCGATGAGCAGTTCTTC.

The chain joins TRBV19 to TRBJ1-6, with 10 bases matching TRBD1. Trimming removed 5 bases from V and 10 bases from J; junction bases left unmatched: 8. Per germline, CDR1 LNHDA and CDR2 SQIVND (reference sequence). This CDR3 spans 15 amino acids. As DNA, the CDR3 is TGTGCCAGTAGTCCGACCGGGACAGGGGTCTCACCCCTCCACTTT. Its translation: CASSPTGTGVSPLHF. Variable domain in full (rest from reference TRBV19 and TRBJ1-6): DGGITQSPKYLFRKEGQNVTLSCEQNLNHDAMYWYRQDPGQGLRLIYYSQIVNDFQKGDIAEGYSVSREKKESFPLTVTSAQKNPTAFYLCASSPTGTGVSPLHFGNGTRLTVT.

V gene TRBV7-8 combines with J gene TRBJ2-5, with 7 bases aligning to TRBD2. The length of the CDR3 is 16 residues. V lost 1 base, J lost 1 base, and 6 bases stayed unmatched. The germline V gene has CDR1 SGHVS and CDR2 FQNEAQ. DNA of the CDR3: TGTGCCAGCAGCTTAGGTTCGGCGGGGGTCCAAGAGACCCAGTACTTC. Translated: CASSLGSAGVQETQYF.

The CDR3 spells CASTTGGTDNEQFF. The CDR3 nucleotides read TGTGCCAGCACCACGGGAGGGACAGACAATGAGCAGTTCTTC. The chain carries TRBV21-1 and TRBJ2-1; TRBD2, the table's D call, lacks a check against the DNA. TRBV21-1 is designated a pseudogene. The CDR3 covers 14 residues.

The rearrangement uses TRBV7-9 and TRBJ1-5, with TRBD1 matching 8 bases. The CDR3 runs to 17 residues. V dropped 1 base and J dropped 0; count of bases not matched to a gene: 5. CDR1 is SEHNR and CDR2 is FQNEAQ in the germline V gene (reference sequence). DNA of the CDR3: TGTGCCAGCAGCTTAGGTACAGGGGGGTATAGCAATCAGCCCCAGCATTTT. It specifies CASSLGTGGYSNQPQHF. Using reference TRBV7-9 and TRBJ1-5 for the parts outside the CDR3, the full variable domain is DTGVSQNPRHKITKRGQNVTFRCDPISEHNRLYWYRQTLGQGPEFLTYFQNEAQLEKSRLLSDRFSAERPKGSFSTLEIQRTEQGDSAMYLCASSLGTGGYSNQPQHFGDGTRLSIL.

V is TRBV7-2 and J is TRBJ2-5; 10 positions match TRBD2. V dropped 2 bases and J dropped 5; count of bases not matched to a gene: 5. This CDR3 has 15 amino acids. CDR1 and CDR2 (germline): SGHTA, FQGNSA. The DNA for the CDR3 is TGTGCCAGCAGCTTACGGGGACTAGCGCAGGAGACCCAGTACTTC. Translation gives CASSLRGLAQETQYF. Together with reference TRBV7-2 and TRBJ2-5, the CDR3 gives the full variable domain: GAGVSQSPSNKVTEKGKDVELRCDPISGHTALYWYRQSLGQGLEFLIYFQGNSAPDKSGLPSDRFSAERTGGSVSTLTIQRTQQEDSAVYLCASSLRGLAQETQYFGPGTRLLVL.

The chain uses TRBV4-2 and TRBJ1-3; the D is unclear. The ends were cut back, 3 bases at V and 0 bases at J, with 6 bases in the middle. This CDR3 has 14 residues. Germline CDR1 LGHNA, CDR2 YNFKEQ. CDR3 region: CASSHDYSGNTIYF. The CDR3, as DNA: TGTGCCAGCAGCCACGACTACTCTGGAAACACCATATATTTT.

V and J are TRBV7-2 and TRBJ2-7; D perhaps matches TRBD1 (6 bases). The V end lost 2 bases, the J end lost 3 bases, and 11 bases lay between the germline ends. The CDR3 spans 14 residues. CDR1 is SGHTA, CDR2 FQGNSA, per germline. CDR3 sequence reads: CASSLNGGGYEQYF. The CDR3 DNA follows: TGTGCCAGCAGCTTAAATGGGGGCGGCTACGAGCAGTACTTC.

The V gene is TRBV6-5, the J gene TRBJ1-5, with D perhaps matching TRBD1 (5 bases). There are 13 residues in the CDR3. Germline CDR1 is MNHEY and CDR2 is SVGAGI. Trimming removed 9 bases from V and 8 bases from J, with 17 bases in between. The CDR3 loop reads CASTSRVFKPQHF. CDR3 nucleotides: TGTGCCAGTACCAGCAGGGTTTTCAAGCCCCAGCATTTT.

This chain links TRBV6-5 with TRBJ2-7; 8 bases line up with TRBD1. The V segment lost 6 bases and the J segment 5 bases; nucleotides outside the gene matches: 9. Germline loops: CDR1 MNHEY, CDR2 SVGAGI. The CDR3 consists of 14 residues. In DNA form, the CDR3 reads TGTGCCAGCAGAGGGCAGGGGGCGCTTAACGAGCAGTACTTC. Amino acid sequence: CASRGQGALNEQYF.

This chain connects TRBV3-1 (or the pseudogene TRBV3-2) to TRBJ1-4; no clear D gene. The V gene's germline CDR1 is LGHDT and CDR2 YNNKEL (reference sequence). The V end lost 11 bases, the J end lost 0 bases, and 10 bases lay between the germline ends. The CDR3 is made up of 13 amino acids. The CDR3 loop is CAGMIATNEKLFF. The CDR3 bases are TGTGCCGGTATGATTGCAACTAATGAAAAACTGTTTTTT.

This chain joins TRBV7-9 and TRBJ2-7; TRBD2 is a possible D gene (5 bases). The CDR3 extends over 14 amino acids. Deletions cut 4 bases from V and 4 bases from J, with 14 bases between. CDR1 is SEHNR, CDR2 FQNEAQ, per germline (reference sequence). The chain's CDR3 is CASSSLTRGYEQYF. CDR3 nucleotide sequence: TGTGCCAGCAGCTCCCTCACCCGGGGATACGAGCAGTACTTC. Full variable domain (missing parts from reference TRBV7-9 and TRBJ2-7): DTGVSQNPRHKITKRGQNVTFRCDPISEHNRLYWYRQTLGQGPEFLTYFQNEAQLEKSRLLSDRFSAERPKGSFSTLEIQRTEQGDSAMYLCASSSLTRGYEQYFGPGTRLTVT.

The V and J genes are TRBV25-1 and TRBJ2-2, with D perhaps being TRBD1 or TRBD2 (5 bases each). Germline V lookup: CDR1 MGHDK, CDR2 SYGVNS. The CDR3 runs 17 residues. Between the trimmed V and J ends, which lost 2 bases and 5 bases, there was a span of 18 bases. The CDR3 DNA is TGTGCCAGCAGTGAACCGGGGACCTTAAAACGGACCGGGGAGCTGTTTTTT. Translation gives CASSEPGTLKRTGELFF.

The chain joins TRBV4-2 to TRBJ1-2; D uncertain. V was shortened by 3 bases and J by 5 bases, with 25 bases between the two germline ends. The CDR3 consists of 18 residues. Germline V CDR1 and CDR2: LGHNA, YNFKEQ. CDR3 in amino acids: CASSQGVGRPDGRYGYTF. The CDR3 DNA follows: TGTGCCAGCAGCCAGGGAGTCGGACGCCCCGACGGTAGATATGGCTACACCTTC.